Shown below are 5 T cell receptor beta chains from a single sample sequenced in a study of T cell responses to AZD1222 COVID-19 vaccine. TCRdb keeps only in-frame clones here, not all; method: immunoSEQ multiplex PCR. The sample has tens of thousands of clones; around 87% are singletons. Sequenced material: peripheral blood, taken on day 0 of AZD1222 vaccination. The receptors stem from an adult in good health.

V gene TRBV5-6 combines with J gene TRBJ1-2; no firm D call. Germline-derived CDR1 and CDR2 are SGHDT and YYEEEE. V was shortened by 4 bases and J by 3 bases, with 13 bases between the two germline ends. The CDR3 covers 14 residues. The CDR3 coding sequence is TGTGCCAGCAGCAGAAGGCAGAGTTACTATGGCTACACCTTC. It specifies CASSRRQSYYGYTF.

The chain combines TRBV20-1 with TRBJ1-5; D ambiguous. V lost 4 bases and J 8 bases, leaving 9 bases between the germline ends. The CDR3 loop spans 11 amino acids. The germline gives CDR1 DFQATT, CDR2 SNEGSKA (reference sequence). CDR3 coding DNA: TGCAGTGCTATGTTATCTGAGCCCCAGCATTTT. It yields the protein CSAMLSEPQHF.

The rearrangement uses TRBV4-2 and TRBJ1-6; D remains ambiguous. The CDR3 totals 14 residues. Between the trimmed V and J ends, which lost 5 bases and 5 bases, there was a span of 10 bases. Germline V CDR1 and CDR2: LGHNA, YNFKEQ. The CDR3 loop is CASSTKANNSPLHF. CDR3 nucleotide sequence: TGTGCCAGCAGCACAAAGGCGAATAATTCACCCCTCCACTTT.

The V call is TRBV7-2, the J call TRBJ1-5; D gene ambiguous. Germline V gives CDR1 SGHTA, CDR2 FQGNSA. CDR3 size: 15 residues. The V gene lost 1 base and the J gene lost 0 bases, with 7 bases spanning the gap. The CDR3 is CASSLGVDSNQPQHF. DNA of the CDR3: TGTGCCAGCAGCTTAGGGGTGGATAGCAATCAGCCCCAGCATTTT. Full variable domain (missing parts from reference TRBV7-2 and TRBJ1-5): GAGVSQSPSNKVTEKGKDVELRCDPISGHTALYWYRQSLGQGLEFLIYFQGNSAPDKSGLPSDRFSAERTGGSVSTLTIQRTQQEDSAVYLCASSLGVDSNQPQHFGDGTRLSIL.

V usage is TRBV7-2 and J usage is TRBJ2-3, with D perhaps matching TRBD2 (5 bases). Per the germline V gene, CDR1 is SGHTA and CDR2 is FQGNSA. The CDR3 runs to 14 residues. The V end was cut by 4 bases, the J end by 4 bases, with 12 bases between. The CDR3 spells CASSSNGGPDTQYF. The CDR3 DNA sequence: TGTGCCAGCAGCTCGAACGGAGGTCCAGATACGCAGTATTTT.